Listed below are T cell receptor beta chains from one sample, sequenced in a study of blood T cell repertoires in COVID-19. TCRdb's copy holds only in-frame clones and misses some; the assay was immunoSEQ multiplex PCR. The top ten clones hold roughly 8.8% of a sample with 15,000 or so clones, about 91% of them seen once. Source material: peripheral blood. The receptors were sampled from a human donor in a cohort sampled during active COVID-19. Each CDR3 is given with its conserved first and last residue. A D gene is named only where the DNA matches it firmly. The size of a clone is reported for some rows only, either as once, few or many, or as a class for expanded clones.

clone_size	v_call	cdr3_length	d_call	j_call	cdr3_aa	cdr3_nt
NA	TRBV9	15	NA	TRBJ2-2	CASSPLATETGELFF	TGTGCCAGCAGCCCCCTGGCGACGGAGACCGGGGAGCTGTTTTTT
NA	TRBV28	14	TRBD1	TRBJ1-1	CASSPGQGGRRAFF	TGTGCCAGCAGCCCCGGACAGGGCGGGCGGAGAGCTTTCTTT
NA	TRBV5-8	15	NA	TRBJ2-3	CASSLAREGTDTQYF	TGTGCCAGCAGCTTGGCCCGAGAGGGCACAGATACGCAGTATTTT
NA	TRBV29-1	13	TRBD1	TRBJ2-7	CSVDGTGGARQYF	TGCAGCGTTGACGGGACAGGGGGCGCCCGGCAGTACTTC
NA	TRBV11-2	15	NA	TRBJ1-1	CASSGSRGLDTEAFF	TGTGCCAGCAGTGGGTCGCGGGGCTTAGACACTGAAGCTTTCTTT
NA	TRBV4-1	16	NA	TRBJ2-2	CASSQVGGTSLQELFF	TGCGCCAGCAGCCAAGTCGGGGGAACCAGCCTCCAGGAGCTGTTTTTT
NA	TRBV9	18	TRBD2	TRBJ2-1	CASSQPTKRSGGTDEQFF	TGTGCCAGCAGCCAACCCACCAAGAGATCGGGAGGAACGGATGAGCAGTTCTTC
NA	TRBV25-1	16	NA	TRBJ2-4	CASSEGGVGDKNIQYF	TGTGCCAGCAGTGAGGGGGGAGTGGGGGACAAAAACATTCAGTACTTC
NA	TRBV9	15	TRBD2	TRBJ2-5	CASRSGRTAGETQYF	TGTGCCAGCAGAAGCGGGAGGACAGCGGGAGAGACCCAGTACTTC
NA	TRBV28	15	TRBD2	TRBJ2-1	CASSPGTSPRNEQFF	TGTGCCAGCAGTCCAGGGACTAGCCCCCGCAATGAGCAGTTCTTC
few	TRBV11-2	13	NA	TRBJ1-2	CASSLQGIYGYTF	TGTGCCAGCAGCCTCCAGGGGATATATGGCTACACCTTC
once	TRBV2	14	NA	TRBJ1-2	CASSENGAGYGYTF	TGTGCCAGCAGTGAGAATGGGGCCGGCTATGGCTACACCTTC
NA	TRBV2	15	TRBD2	TRBJ2-1	CASRRLAGGYNEQFF	TGTGCCAGCAGGAGACTAGCGGGAGGCTACAATGAGCAGTTCTTC
NA	TRBV28	14	NA	TRBJ1-6	CASSLWQGESPLHF	TGTGCCAGCAGTTTATGGCAGGGTGAATCACCCCTCCACTTT
NA	TRBV27	14	TRBD2	TRBJ2-5	CASSTSGRRETQYF	TGTGCCAGCAGTACTAGCGGGAGAAGAGAGACCCAGTACTTC
NA	TRBV29-1	13	TRBD1	TRBJ2-5	CSAQGAKGETQYF	TGCAGCGCACAGGGGGCCAAAGGGGAGACCCAGTACTTC
NA	TRBV7-6	13	NA	TRBJ2-4	CASSADKKNIQYF	TGTGCCAGCAGCGCGGACAAGAAAAACATTCAGTACTTC
NA	TRBV18	12	NA	TRBJ1-2	CASHPGGYGYTF	TGTGCCAGTCACCCAGGAGGGTATGGCTACACCTTC
NA	TRBV12-3/TRBV12-4	13	NA	TRBJ1-1	CASSSYRNTEAFF	TGTGCCAGCAGTTCATACAGGAACACTGAAGCTTTCTTT
once	TRBV7-9	15	TRBD2	TRBJ2-3	CASSRLAGGLDTQYF	TGTGCCAGCAGCCGACTAGCGGGAGGTTTGGATACGCAGTATTTT
NA	TRBV5-1	16	NA	TRBJ2-5	CASSPGQIYLQETQYF	TGCGCCAGCAGCCCAGGACAGATTTACCTACAAGAGACCCAGTACTTC
NA	TRBV5-1	16	TRBD2	TRBJ2-4	CASSPLGGVEKNIQYF	TGCGCCAGCAGCCCCCTGGGAGGGGTGGAAAAAAACATTCAGTACTTC
NA	TRBV11-2	15	TRBD2	TRBJ2-1	CASSLAGAASGEQFF	TGTGCCAGCAGTTTAGCGGGAGCGGCATCGGGTGAGCAGTTCTTC
NA	TRBV7-9	12	NA	TRBJ1-2	CASSSGQAGYTF	TGTGCCAGCAGCTCGGGACAAGCTGGCTACACCTTC
NA	TRBV7-8	17	TRBD2	TRBJ2-1	CASSLPEGGRAVDEQFF	TGTGCCAGCAGCCTTCCGGAGGGCGGGAGGGCCGTTGATGAGCAGTTCTTC
NA	TRBV7-9	17	TRBD1	TRBJ2-2	CASSLAGQDWITGELFF	TGTGCCAGCAGCTTAGCTGGACAGGATTGGATCACCGGGGAGCTGTTTTTT
NA	TRBV25-1	13	NA	TRBJ2-2	CASEAVNTGELFF	TGTGCCAGCGAAGCGGTTAACACCGGGGAGCTGTTTTTT
NA	TRBV28	14	NA	TRBJ1-5	CASSLSGWRQPQHF	TGTGCCAGCAGTTTATCTGGGTGGAGGCAGCCCCAGCATTTT
once	TRBV6-5	13	NA	TRBJ2-7	CASSGGLSYEQYF	TGTGCCAGCAGCGGGGGGCTATCCTACGAGCAGTACTTC
NA	TRBV18	15	TRBD2	TRBJ2-1	CASSPFSGGYNEQFF	TGTGCCAGCTCACCCTTCTCGGGAGGCTACAATGAGCAGTTCTTC
NA	TRBV5-1	15	NA	TRBJ2-7	CASSLAPFNTYEQYF	TGCGCCAGCAGCTTGGCTCCCTTCAACACCTACGAGCAGTACTTC
once	TRBV7-3	16	NA	TRBJ2-1	CASSFSGTHNYNEQFF	TGTGCCAGCAGCTTTTCCGGGACTCACAATTACAATGAGCAGTTCTTC
NA	TRBV30	15	TRBD2	TRBJ2-2	CAWSVLAGDTGELFF	TGTGCCTGGAGTGTACTAGCGGGAGACACCGGGGAGCTGTTTTTT
once	TRBV15	19	TRBD1	TRBJ2-1	CATSRTRTGIGVLYNEQFF	TGTGCCACCAGCAGAACCAGGACAGGAATAGGGGTACTGTACAATGAGCAGTTCTTC
NA	TRBV11-2	16	TRBD1	TRBJ1-4	CASRLDRVSPNEKLFF	TGTGCCAGCAGACTGGACAGGGTTTCTCCTAATGAAAAACTGTTTTTT
once	TRBV12-5	13	NA	TRBJ2-7	CASGRTAPYEQYF	TGTGCTAGTGGTCGGACAGCCCCCTACGAGCAGTACTTC
NA	TRBV27	15	TRBD2	TRBJ2-7	CASFHWASGTYEQYF	TGTGCCAGCTTTCACTGGGCTAGCGGTACCTACGAGCAGTACTTC
NA	TRBV28	17	TRBD2	TRBJ2-2	CASSLLAGGPSAGELFF	TGTGCCAGCAGTTTACTAGCGGGAGGGCCATCCGCCGGGGAGCTGTTTTTT
once	TRBV25-1	18	NA	TRBJ1-6	CASSDRVLLSSYNSPLHF	TGTGCCAGCAGTGACAGGGTTCTGCTGAGCTCCTATAATTCACCCCTCCACTTT
few	TRBV2	16	TRBD2	TRBJ2-3	CASSDWAGAVPDTQYF	TGTGCCAGCAGTGATTGGGCGGGAGCAGTTCCAGATACGCAGTATTTT
once	TRBV28	13	TRBD1	TRBJ1-2	CASGRDRGLGYTF	TGTGCCAGCGGAAGGGACAGGGGGCTTGGCTACACCTTC
NA	TRBV5-1	14	NA	TRBJ2-7	CASSRTDKVNEQYF	TGCGCCAGCAGCCGGACAGATAAAGTAAACGAGCAGTACTTC
NA	TRBV5-5	15	TRBD2	TRBJ2-7	CASSFPGPGGPEQYF	TGTGCCAGCAGCTTTCCGGGACCGGGGGGACCCGAGCAGTACTTC
few	TRBV7-8	17	TRBD2	TRBJ2-1	CASGSGRGRASYNEQFF	TGTGCCAGCGGCTCGGGGAGAGGGAGGGCATCCTACAATGAGCAGTTCTTC
NA	TRBV3-1/TRBV3-2	16	TRBD1	TRBJ2-5	CASSPTGTGGAQTQYF	TGTGCCAGCAGCCCCACCGGGACAGGGGGCGCGCAGACCCAGTACTTC
NA	TRBV7-8	17	TRBD1	TRBJ1-1	CASSPTRGLGLNTEAFF	TGTGCCAGCAGCCCTACCAGGGGGCTGGGCCTGAACACTGAAGCTTTCTTT
NA	TRBV5-1	15	TRBD1	TRBJ1-1	CASSLTLDRRTEAFF	TGCGCCAGCAGCTTGACCCTGGACAGGCGCACTGAAGCTTTCTTT
NA	TRBV28	14	TRBD2	TRBJ2-5	CASSGTSLQETQYF	TGTGCCAGCAGCGGGACTAGTTTACAGGAGACCCAGTACTTC
NA	TRBV27	17	NA	TRBJ2-1	CASRTIEGGWSYNEQFF	TGTGCCAGCAGAACAATAGAAGGAGGGTGGTCCTACAATGAGCAGTTCTTC